The following is a TCR beta chain sequence with its context. Its antigen is unknown. This specimen belongs to a study of blood T cells in healthy people across ages. Findings of the study overall: Aged donors had fewer naive CD4+ cells and lower diversity than long-lived donors.

Next came a second PCR, run for about 7 to 12 cycles, which used a sample-barcoded 5' primer along with a J-beta primer mix. Sequencing recovered at least 2.5 million CDR3-containing paired-end reads from each sample. TCRdb re-analysed the 5' RACE reads in MiXCR, keeping a single row per CDR3 protein. The sample includes over 950,000 distinct CDR3 sequences, roughly two fifths seen only once; the top ten take roughly 14%. The CDR3 is made up of 12 amino acids. V dropped 6 bases and J dropped 2 bases, with 11 bases sitting between them. Germline V gene lookup returns CDR1 DFQATT and CDR2 SNEGSKA (reference sequence). Collection of roughly 9.6 milliliters of peripheral blood was performed for each donor.

The sequence was obtained from a man younger than 35 in good health. The sample taken for sequencing was blood. The rearrangement uses TRBV20-1 and TRBJ2-7; no firm D call. CDR3 in amino acids: CSARTQPYEQYF. The CDR3 bases are TGCAGTGCCCGGACCCAACCCTACGAGCAGTACTTC.